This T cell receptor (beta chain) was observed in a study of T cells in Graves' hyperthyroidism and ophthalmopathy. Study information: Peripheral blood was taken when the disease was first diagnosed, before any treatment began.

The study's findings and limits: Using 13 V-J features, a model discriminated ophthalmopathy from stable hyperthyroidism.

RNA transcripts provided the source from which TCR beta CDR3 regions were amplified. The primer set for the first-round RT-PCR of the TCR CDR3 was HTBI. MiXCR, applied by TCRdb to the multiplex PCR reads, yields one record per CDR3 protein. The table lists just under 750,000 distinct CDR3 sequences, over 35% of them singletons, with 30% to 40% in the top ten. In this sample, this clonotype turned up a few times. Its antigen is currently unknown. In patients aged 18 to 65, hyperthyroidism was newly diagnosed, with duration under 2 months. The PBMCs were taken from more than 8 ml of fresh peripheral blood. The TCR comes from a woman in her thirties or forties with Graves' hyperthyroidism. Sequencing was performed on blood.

The chain's CDR3 is CASSESDYGSYEQYF. The CDR3 DNA reads as TGCGCCAGCAGTGAGTCTGACTATGGGTCCTACGAGCAGTACTTC. The chain is built from TRBV10-2 and TRBJ2-7; a possible D gene is TRBD2 (5 bases). The CDR3 has 15 amino acids. CDR1 is WSHSY and CDR2 is SAAADI in the germline V gene. V dropped 0 bases and J dropped 1 base, with 10 bases sitting between them.